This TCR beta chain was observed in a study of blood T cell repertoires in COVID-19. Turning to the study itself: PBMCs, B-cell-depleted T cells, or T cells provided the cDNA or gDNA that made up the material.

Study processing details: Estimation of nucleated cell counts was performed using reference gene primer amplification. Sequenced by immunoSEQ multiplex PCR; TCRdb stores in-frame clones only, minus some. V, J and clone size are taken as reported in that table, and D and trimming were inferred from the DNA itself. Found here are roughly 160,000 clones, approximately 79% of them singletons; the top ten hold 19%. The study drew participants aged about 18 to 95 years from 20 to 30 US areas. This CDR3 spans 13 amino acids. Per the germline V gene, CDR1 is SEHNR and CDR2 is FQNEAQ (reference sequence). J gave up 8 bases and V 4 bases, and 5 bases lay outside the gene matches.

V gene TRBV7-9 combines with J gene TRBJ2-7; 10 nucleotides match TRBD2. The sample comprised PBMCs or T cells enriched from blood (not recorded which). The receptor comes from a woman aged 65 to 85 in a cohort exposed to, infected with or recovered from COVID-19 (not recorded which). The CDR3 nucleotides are TGTGCCAGCAGCTACGGGACTAGCGTTCAGCAGTACTTC. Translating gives CASSYGTSVQQYF.